This T cell receptor beta chain was captured in a study of cytomegalovirus exposure and HLA in healthy donors. As for the study in general: Within an early data release were approximately 85 million unique TCRs drawn from HLA-typed donors.

Germline CDR1 is PRHDT and CDR2 is FYEKMQ (reference sequence). The CDR3 runs to 13 residues. Deletions cut 1 base from V and 6 bases from J, with 10 bases between. Study outcomes and limitations: When analyzed later, a missense DCLRE1C variant was found to be linked to TCR beta V- and J-gene trimming.

Points on this clone: Its specificity is not known.

Both 60 Vbeta primers and 13 Jbeta primers went into the PCR. The assay was immunoSEQ multiplex PCR, and TCRdb's table has in-frame clones only and misses some. Here the sample spans approximately 160,000 clones, 65% to 80% being singletons. The clonotype comes from a man younger than 35 in good health and CMV-seropositive. The rearrangement links TRBV13 to TRBJ2-7; possibly TRBD1 for D (5 bases). Sequencing was performed on PBMCs. DNA of the CDR3: TGTGCCAGCAGCTTAGTAGGGGTAGGCGAGCAGTACGTC. Residues: CASSLVGVGEQYV.